This T cell receptor (beta chain) originates from a study of monozygotic twins with inflammatory bowel disease. Study outcomes and limitations: IBD patients, compared with healthy twins, shared fewer clonotypes with others (especially with disease activity). Differences in immunosuppressive treatment may have been a source of added variability in patient repertoires. IBD patients had lower TCRbeta diversity (inverse Simpson) than healthy co-twins.

Whole blood without T cell sorting served as the source of isolated total RNA. TCRdb reanalyzed the 5' RACE reads and collapses them to one entry per CDR3 protein, without DNA. This specimen shows approximately 400,000 distinct CDR3 sequences; the ten leading clones hold around 2.3%. Note on this clonotype: No antigen is known for it.

CDR3 size: 14 residues. This chain links TRBV12-3 or TRBV12-4 with TRBJ1-6; checking the TCRdb D call of TRBD1 is not possible without DNA. The TCR sequence derives from a human donor with ulcerative colitis or Crohn's disease, or a healthy co-twin of an affected twin (not recorded which). The sequenced sample was blood. The CDR3 spells CASSLVFGGSPLHF.